The 7 T cell receptor beta chains listed next were all sequenced from one sample in a study of CD8 T cells in Susac syndrome. Random hexamers primed reverse transcription of about 0.45 to 1 ug RNA. TCRdb redid the calling of the immunoSEQ multiplex PCR reads with MiXCR, one entry per CDR3 protein. The table records 180,000 or so distinct CDR3 sequences, nearly 97% of them present only once. The sequenced material came from CD4+ T cells from PBMCs. The origin of the receptors is a human donor with multiple sclerosis.

The rearrangement links TRBV29-1 to TRBJ2-5; 14 bases are a match to TRBD2. This CDR3 spans 15 amino acids. Germline CDR1 reads SQVTM; CDR2 reads ANQGSEA. The V gene end was trimmed by 2 bases and the J gene end by 2 bases; junction bases not matched to a gene: 1. CDR3 region: CSVERTSGGQETQYF. CDR3 sequence (DNA): TGCAGCGTTGAACGGACTAGCGGGGGGCAAGAGACCCAGTACTTC.

Only one count was recorded for this clonotype. The chain joins TRBV23-1 to TRBJ2-7; D is unclear. TRBV23-1 is recorded as an ORF, its role being uncertain. Trimming stripped 8 bases from V and 3 bases from J, with 20 bases between. CDR3 length: 15 residues. The CDR3 DNA follows: TGCGCCAGCCTCAGGCTAACTGACTGTCGCTACGAGCAGTACTTC. Translation: CASLRLTDCRYEQYF.

The CDR3 reads CAWGPGQINQPQHF. DNA for the CDR3: TGTGCCTGGGGTCCCGGACAGATCAATCAGCCCCAGCATTTT. The chain is built from TRBV30 and TRBJ1-5, with a possible D match to TRBD1 (6 bases). The CDR3 is 14 residues long. Trimming took off 5 bases at V and 3 bases at J, with 14 bases between the two ends. Germline lookup yields CDR1 GTSNPN and CDR2 SVGIG (reference sequence). The complete variable domain, with remaining parts taken from reference TRBV30 and TRBJ1-5, reads SQTIHQWPATLVQPVGSPLSLECTVEGTSNPNLYWYRQAAGRGLQLLFYSVGIGQISSEVPQNLSASRPQDRQFILSSKKLLLSDSGFYLCAWGPGQINQPQHFGDGTRLSIL.

The chain is built from TRBV7-9 and TRBJ2-5; D is perhaps TRBD1 (6 bases). The CDR3 loop spans 18 amino acids. Per the germline V gene, CDR1 is SEHNR and CDR2 is FQNEAQ (reference sequence). Trimming took 5 bases from V and 0 from J, leaving 22 bases between them. The CDR3 nucleotides read TGTGCCAGCAGCCCACGCCTCAGGGGAAGAATTAACCAAGAGACCCAGTACTTC. It codes for CASSPRLRGRINQETQYF.

The chain recombines TRBV12-3 or TRBV12-4 with TRBJ1-1, with D tentatively TRBD1 (5 bases). V lost 6 bases and J lost 1, with 15 bases in between. This CDR3 has 15 amino acids. The CDR3: CASRKPGLQNTEAFF. The CDR3, as DNA: TGTGCCAGCAGGAAACCGGGACTGCAGAACACTGAAGCTTTCTTT.

As for this clonotype: One junction end disagrees with the germline gene, perhaps due to a read error. V usage is TRBV15 and J usage is TRBJ1-5; D is possibly TRBD1 (6 bases). The CDR3 spans 12 residues. The germline CDR1 and CDR2 sequences are LNHNV and YYDKDF (reference sequence). CDR3 residues: CATSRATGLVNF. The CDR3 DNA follows: TGTGCCACCAGCAGAGCAACAGGGTTAGTGAATTTT.

The chain joins TRBV12-3 or TRBV12-4 to TRBJ2-5, with 7 bases aligning to TRBD1. This CDR3 spans 15 amino acids. Trimming cost V 3 bases and J 3 bases; bases outside gene matches: 7. The CDR3, as DNA: TGTGCCAGCAGTTTCGTGGGACAGCCAGAAGAGACCCAGTACTTC. This sequence encodes CASSFVGQPEETQYF.